Only a few counts were recorded for the clone carrying this T cell receptor beta chain. Its antigen is unidentified. The data were obtained in a study of CD8 T cells in ankylosing spondylitis. Germline V gives CDR1 MNHEY, CDR2 SVGAGI. With 0 bases removed from V and 6 bases from J, the gap between germline ends came to 8 bases. The CDR3 length is 13 residues. TCRdb redid the calling of the 5' RACE reads with MiXCR, one entry per CDR3 protein. The repertoire includes about 440,000 distinct CDR3 sequences, roughly 18% of them detected once, and approximately 1% sits in the top ten. Study-level results: The study identified a TCR beta motif of about eight highly homologous variants that appeared characteristic of ankylosing spondylitis blood.

The rearrangement links TRBV6-5 to TRBJ1-2; D might be TRBD1 (5 bases). Sequencing was done on a sample of blood, either unsorted or a sorted T cell fraction (not recorded which). This TCR was recovered from a male donor with ankylosing spondylitis. CDR3 DNA: TGTGCCAGCAGTTACTCGTGGGGGAATGGCTACACCTTC. It yields the protein CASSYSWGNGYTF.